These T cell receptor beta chains were read from a single sample in a study of shared clonotypes between healthy human individuals. Using immunoSEQ multiplex PCR, the repertoire was profiled, and TCRdb retains in-frame clones only, with some absent. In the table there are some 500,000 clones, 79% of which are singletons. Sequencing was carried out using PBMCs. Source of these receptors: a woman aged 40 to 49 in good health. Some clones in this sample may be carry-over from other donors' samples. CDR3s include the opening cysteine and the closing phenylalanine or tryptophan. The D gene is left open where the match is weak. For some rows the clone size is stated as once, few or many, or as a class when expanded; others skip it.

D,V,size,J,DNA,CDR3
-,TRBV28,-,TRBJ2-5,TGTGCCAGCAGCGCACCTGGGGGCGGGGGTAAGAGGTACTTC,CASSAPGGGGKRYF
-,TRBV5-1,-,TRBJ2-1,TGCGCCAGCAGCTTGAGAAGCAGAGTGAGCTCCTACAATGAGCAGTTCTTC,CASSLRSRVSSYNEQFF
TRBD2,TRBV5-6,-,TRBJ2-1,TGTGCCAGCAGCTTAGCCGGGACTAGCGGATACAATGAGCAGTTCTTC,CASSLAGTSGYNEQFF
-,TRBV30,-,TRBJ2-5,TGTGCCTGGAGTCCAGACATTATAGAGACCCAGTACTTC,CAWSPDIIETQYF
TRBD2,TRBV7-9,-,TRBJ2-5,TGTGCCAGCAGCTCCGGACTAGCGGGGCAAGAGACCCAGTACTTC,CASSSGLAGQETQYF
-,TRBV28,-,TRBJ2-1,TGTGCCAGCAGTTCCACCGACAGTTCCTACAATGAGCAGTTCTTC,CASSSTDSSYNEQFF
-,TRBV7-7,-,TRBJ2-7,TGTGCCAGCAGCCCCGGCGACGCCTGGGGGCACGAGCAGTACTTC,CASSPGDAWGHEQYF
TRBD1,TRBV28,-,TRBJ1-2,TGTGCCAGCCACCGGGACAGGGATACCGGCTACACCTTC,CASHRDRDTGYTF
TRBD1,TRBV28,-,TRBJ1-5,TGTGCCAGCAGAGGGACCGGGACAGGGAAACCGGGGCAGCCCCAGCATTTT,CASRGTGTGKPGQPQHF
TRBD2,TRBV11-3,-,TRBJ2-7,TGTGCCAGCAGCCCTCACCAAGCGGGACCCACCGAGCAGTACTTC,CASSPHQAGPTEQYF
-,TRBV5-1,many,TRBJ1-2,TGCGCCAGCAGCACCACGGACTATGGCTACACCTTC,CASSTTDYGYTF
-,TRBV14,-,TRBJ2-2,TGTGCCAGCAGCCAAGTGGGGGGAAAGGAGCTGTTTTTT,CASSQVGGKELFF
TRBD1,TRBV18,-,TRBJ2-7,TGTGCCAGCTCACAACAGGGGATCTACGTGGAGCAGTACTTC,CASSQQGIYVEQYF
TRBD1,TRBV9,few,TRBJ2-2,TGTGCCAGTTCCCGGGACAGCAAAAACACCGGGGAGCTGTTTTTT,CASSRDSKNTGELFF
TRBD2,TRBV2,-,TRBJ2-1,TGTGCCAGCAGGGAACTAGCGGGGGCCTACAATGAGCAGTTCTTC,CASRELAGAYNEQFF
-,TRBV29-1,once,TRBJ2-1,TGCAGCGTTGGGGACGGGACGTACAATGAGCAGTTCTTC,CSVGDGTYNEQFF
TRBD2,TRBV4-1,many,TRBJ2-7,TGCGCCAGCAGCCCCTCGATAGCGGGGTATACCTACGAGCAGTACTTC,CASSPSIAGYTYEQYF
-,TRBV11-2,few,TRBJ2-7,TGTGCCAGCAGACCAGTCTCGAGACACGAGCAGTACTTC,CASRPVSRHEQYF
-,TRBV4-1,-,TRBJ2-2,TGCGCCAGCAGCCAAGTGGGGTACACCGGGGAGCTGTTTTTT,CASSQVGYTGELFF
-,TRBV30,-,TRBJ2-5,TGTGCCTGGAGTGTACAGGGCAGCGAGACCCAGTACTTC,CAWSVQGSETQYF
-,TRBV2,-,TRBJ1-2,TGTGCCAGCAGTGAGGGTGGTTTTTATGGCTACACCTTC,CASSEGGFYGYTF
-,TRBV4-1,-,TRBJ2-3,TGCGCCAGCAGCCAAGGCCCCGACTTCGACACAGATACGCAGTATTTT,CASSQGPDFDTDTQYF
TRBD1,TRBV18,-,TRBJ2-2,TGTGCCAGCTCGGACAGGGGCACCGGGGAGCTGTTTTTT,CASSDRGTGELFF
TRBD2,TRBV10-1,-,TRBJ2-7,TGCGCCAGCAGTGAGTCTAGCGGGAGAACCTACGAGCAGTACTTC,CASSESSGRTYEQYF
-,TRBV19,-,TRBJ1-1,TGTGCCAGTAGCCTCTTAGGCACTGAAGCTTTCTTT,CASSLLGTEAFF
TRBD1,TRBV18,-,TRBJ2-3,TGTGCCAGCTCACCAGGGAGAGGGTACACAGGGGCCTCAGATACGCAGTATTTT,CASSPGRGYTGASDTQYF
TRBD2,TRBV6-1,-,TRBJ2-7,TGTGCCAGCAGTATAGCGGGAGGGCCCCACGAGCAGTACTTC,CASSIAGGPHEQYF
-,TRBV18,-,TRBJ2-1,TGTGCCAGCTCACCCAGGGGGGGAAATGAGCAGTTCTTC,CASSPRGGNEQFF
-,TRBV9,-,TRBJ2-6,TGTGCCAGCAGTGACTCTGGGGCCAACGTCCTGACTTTC,CASSDSGANVLTF